This T cell receptor beta chain was recovered during a study of blood T cells in healthy people across ages. Next came a second PCR, run for about 7 to 12 cycles, which used a sample-barcoded 5' primer along with a J-beta primer mix. TCRdb re-called the 5' RACE reads through MiXCR, storing one row per CDR3 protein. The sample shows approximately 800,000 distinct CDR3 sequences, 55% to 65% of them seen only once. The V gene lost 8 bases and the J gene lost 4 bases, with 11 bases spanning the gap. This CDR3 contains 11 residues. The V gene's germline CDR1 is SQVTM and CDR2 ANQGSEA. The TCR sequence derives from a man aged 30 to 39 in good health. This chain links TRBV29-1 with TRBJ1-1, with a possible D match to TRBD1 (6 bases). Sample: blood. The chain's CDR3 is CSPNRATEAFF. The CDR3 DNA is TGCAGCCCCAACAGGGCCACTGAAGCTTTCTTT.